Listed here are 6 T cell receptor beta chains from one sample, sequenced in a study of blood T cell repertoires in COVID-19. The method was immunoSEQ multiplex PCR; TCRdb's version includes in-frame clones alone and lacks a portion of them. There are a few hundred thousand clones in the sample; around 80% occur only once, and roughly 20% lies in the top ten. The sample was peripheral blood. These receptors all come from a woman aged 80 or over with active or convalescent COVID-19.

The chain combines TRBV5-1 with TRBJ1-1, with D perhaps TRBD1 (6 bases). This CDR3 comprises 13 residues. Germline loops: CDR1 SGHRS, CDR2 YFSETQ. Trimming removed 4 bases at V and 10 bases at J, with 17 bases between. DNA for the CDR3: TGCGCCAGCAGCCTACAGGGCGTTCAGGGAGCTTTCTTT. Protein: CASSLQGVQGAFF. Combining the CDR3 with reference TRBV5-1 and TRBJ1-1 gives the whole variable domain KAGVTQTPRYLIKTRGQQVTLSCSPISGHRSVSWYQQTPGQGLQFLFEYFSETQRNKGNFPGRFSGRQFSNSRSEMNVSTLELGDSALYLCASSLQGVQGAFFGQGTRLTVV.

The V and J genes are TRBV4-1 and TRBJ1-6; 8 bases are shared with TRBD1. V trimming: 3 bases; J trimming: 4 bases; junction bases outside the gene matches: 8. This CDR3 has 17 residues. CDR1 is MGHRA, CDR2 YSYEKL, per germline. CDR3 bases: TGCGCCAGCAGCCACCCCCAGGGGGCAGTTTATAATTCACCCCTCCACTTT. The encoded protein is CASSHPQGAVYNSPLHF.

The chain joins TRBV29-1 to TRBJ2-3; D call uncertain. Trimming took 4 bases from V and 1 from J, leaving 12 bases between them. The length of the CDR3 is 14 residues. Per the germline V gene, CDR1 is SQVTM and CDR2 is ANQGSEA. The CDR3 spells CSVALNRGTDTQYF. Here the CDR3 DNA reads TGCAGCGTTGCGCTCAACCGGGGCACAGATACGCAGTATTTT.

The chain joins TRBV7-3 to TRBJ2-5, with a weak D call TRBD2 (6 bases). Germline CDR1 reads SGHTA; CDR2 reads FQGTGA. The ends were cut back, 5 bases at V and 2 bases at J, with 15 bases in the middle. The CDR3 runs to 15 residues. The CDR3 sequence is CASSQSGTPQETQYF. The CDR3 DNA follows: TGTGCCAGCAGCCAATCGGGGACTCCACAAGAGACCCAGTACTTC.

The chain recombines TRBV24-1 with TRBJ2-1, with TRBD2 matching over 9 bases. With 4 bases clipped from V and 7 bases from J, the junction kept 7 bases outside the gene matches. Germline V gene lookup returns CDR1 KGHDR and CDR2 SFDVKD. The CDR3 covers 15 residues. The CDR3 bases are TGTGCCACCAGTGACCCGCGGGAGGGCCTTAATGAGCAGTTCTTC. Translated, it gives CATSDPREGLNEQFF.

V is TRBV5-1 and J is TRBJ2-7; 8 nucleotides match TRBD1. The V segment lost 0 bases and the J segment 4 bases; nucleotides outside the gene matches: 9. CDR3 size: 16 residues. CDR1 and CDR2 from the germline V gene are SGHRS and YFSETQ. In DNA, the CDR3 is TGCGCCAGCAGCTTGGCCGCGACAGGGGCCCTGTACGAGCAGTACTTC. It translates to CASSLAATGALYEQYF.